There are a few counts of the clone carrying this TCR beta chain. The record originates from a study of T cells after yellow fever vaccination. The CDR3 spans 12 residues. Germline assignment: CDR1 SGHVS and CDR2 FQNEAQ. Trimming stripped 4 bases from V and 13 bases from J, with 13 bases between. TCRdb re-called the 5' RACE reads through MiXCR, storing one row per CDR3 protein. Here the sample spans tens of thousands of distinct CDR3 sequences, roughly 8% being singletons. V is TRBV7-8 and J is TRBJ2-2; D perhaps matches TRBD1 (5 bases). The specimen comprised CD8+ T cells sorted from PBMCs, sampled on the day of the yellow fever booster vaccination. The TCR comes from a man between 25 and 39 years old who received the YFV17D yellow fever vaccine. The CDR3, as DNA: TGTGCCAGCAGCTCCCAGGGCCCGTGGCTGTTTTTT. Its translation is CASSSQGPWLFF.